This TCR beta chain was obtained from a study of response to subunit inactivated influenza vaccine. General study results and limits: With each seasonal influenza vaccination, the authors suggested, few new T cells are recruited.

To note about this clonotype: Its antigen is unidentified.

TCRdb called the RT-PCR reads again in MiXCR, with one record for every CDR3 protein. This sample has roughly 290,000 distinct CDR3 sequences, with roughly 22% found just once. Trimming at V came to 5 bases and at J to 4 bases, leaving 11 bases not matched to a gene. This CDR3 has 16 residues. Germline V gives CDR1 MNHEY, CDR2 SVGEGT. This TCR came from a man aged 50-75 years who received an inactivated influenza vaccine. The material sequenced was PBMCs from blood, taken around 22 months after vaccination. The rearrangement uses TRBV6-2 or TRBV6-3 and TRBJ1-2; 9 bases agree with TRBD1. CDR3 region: CASSDPFQGQGYGYTF. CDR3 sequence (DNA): TGTGCCAGCAGTGACCCTTTCCAGGGACAGGGCTATGGCTACACCTTC.